This TCR beta chain derives from a study of cytomegalovirus exposure and HLA in healthy donors. This table comes from immunoSEQ multiplex PCR, and its TCRdb copy is limited to in-frame clones, with some not included. The sample comprises tens of thousands of clones, approximately 90% of which are singletons, and roughly 1.8% rests with the top ten. Whole-study findings and limits: Cytomegalovirus status, reportedly, was diagnosed with high specificity and sensitivity by the classifier. Cytomegalovirus association was assigned to over 150 TCR beta chains.

To note about this clone: Its target is unknown.

The CDR3 consists of 15 residues. The V end lost 2 bases, the J end lost 5 bases, and 15 bases lay between the germline ends. The germline V gene encodes CDR1 SGHNT and CDR2 YENEEA. The receptor comes from a woman aged 18-29 years in good health and CMV-seronegative. Sequencing used PBMCs. This chain joins TRBV11-3 and TRBJ2-5, with D uncertain. The CDR3 reads CASSLTPLDGETQYF. CDR3 DNA: TGTGCCAGCAGCTTAACTCCCTTAGACGGGGAGACCCAGTACTTC.